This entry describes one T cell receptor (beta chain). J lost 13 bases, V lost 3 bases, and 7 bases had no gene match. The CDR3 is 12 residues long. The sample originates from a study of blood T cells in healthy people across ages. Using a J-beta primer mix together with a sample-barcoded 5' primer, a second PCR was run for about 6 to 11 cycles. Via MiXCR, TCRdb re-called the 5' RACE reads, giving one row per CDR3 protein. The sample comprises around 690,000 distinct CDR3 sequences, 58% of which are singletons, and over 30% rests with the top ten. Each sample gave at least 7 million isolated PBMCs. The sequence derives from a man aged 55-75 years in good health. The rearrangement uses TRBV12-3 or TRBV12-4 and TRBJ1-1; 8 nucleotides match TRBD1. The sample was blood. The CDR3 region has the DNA TGTGCCAGCAGTTTGGAGAACAGGGGGGGTTTCTTT. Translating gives CASSLENRGGFF.